These T cell receptor beta chains were read from a single sample in a study of T cells of healthy individuals. MiXCR, run by TCRdb on the 5' RACE reads, gives a single entry per CDR3 protein. The sample has nearly 100,000 distinct CDR3 sequences, roughly 18% seen once. The receptor source for this set is a human donor in good health. Each CDR3 is given with its conserved first and last residue. Fields, in order: D gene, clone size, V gene, J gene, CDR3 DNA, CDR3 protein. The D gene is left open where the match is weak. A clone size is listed for some rows: how often the clone was seen (once, few, many), or a class if it is expanded.

D: .
size: .
V: TRBV7-9
J: TRBJ2-1
DNA: TGTGCCAGCAGAGGGTCCGGGAATGAGCAGTTCTTC
CDR3: CASRGSGNEQFF

D: .
size: few
V: TRBV21-1
J: TRBJ1-5
DNA: TGTGCCAGCAGCCACATTGGTTGGGGGCAGCCCCAGCATTTT
CDR3: CASSHIGWGQPQHF

D: TRBD1
size: many
V: TRBV11-1
J: TRBJ2-3
DNA: TGTGCCAGCAGCACAGGGACAGGGGCCATCACAGATACGCAGTATTTT
CDR3: CASSTGTGAITDTQYF

D: TRBD1
size: few
V: TRBV7-9
J: TRBJ1-2
DNA: TGTGCCAGCAGCCAAAGTGGACAGGGAATCTACACCTTC
CDR3: CASSQSGQGIYTF

D: .
size: many
V: TRBV10-3
J: TRBJ2-7
DNA: TGTGCCATCAGTTCCAAATTCGAGCAGTACTTC
CDR3: CAISSKFEQYF

D: .
size: few
V: TRBV27
J: TRBJ1-2
DNA: TGTGCCAGCAGTTTATCGAGGGGGGCGGGGTCCTATGGCTACACCTTC
CDR3: CASSLSRGAGSYGYTF

D: TRBD1
size: many
V: TRBV20-1
J: TRBJ1-5
DNA: TGCAGTGCTAGGCGGGACAGTAGCAATCAGCCCCAGCATTTT
CDR3: CSARRDSSNQPQHF

D: .
size: few
V: TRBV28
J: TRBJ2-6
DNA: TGTGCCAGCAGTTTATTCGACTCTGGGGCCAACGTCCTGACTTTC
CDR3: CASSLFDSGANVLTF

D: .
size: many
V: TRBV20-1
J: TRBJ2-6
DNA: TGCAGTGTCAGAAGCCTGTTCTCTGGGGCCAACGTCCTGACTTTC
CDR3: CSVRSLFSGANVLTF

D: TRBD2
size: .
V: TRBV7-2
J: TRBJ2-1
DNA: TGTGCCAGCAGCTTAGCCGGGGGGGCTTACAATGAGCAGTTCTTC
CDR3: CASSLAGGAYNEQFF

D: .
size: many
V: TRBV5-1
J: TRBJ2-7
DNA: TGCGCCAGCAGCTTCACACAGGGTGCGGAGCAGTACTTC
CDR3: CASSFTQGAEQYF

D: .
size: .
V: TRBV15
J: TRBJ2-1
DNA: TGTGCCACCAGCACCGGGGACTCCTACAATGAGCAGTTCTTC
CDR3: CATSTGDSYNEQFF

D: .
size: .
V: TRBV7-9
J: TRBJ1-2
DNA: TGTGCCAGCAGCTTAGCGCGGGAATCGGGCTACACCTTC
CDR3: CASSLARESGYTF

D: TRBD1
size: many
V: TRBV4-1
J: TRBJ1-2
DNA: TGCGCCAGCAGCCAAGCTTGGACAGGGGGAGTTGGCTACACCTTC
CDR3: CASSQAWTGGVGYTF

D: TRBD1
size: .
V: TRBV5-1
J: TRBJ2-7
DNA: TGCGCCAGCAGCTTGGTACCGGGACAGGGTTACGAGCAGTACTTC
CDR3: CASSLVPGQGYEQYF

D: .
size: few
V: TRBV27
J: TRBJ2-7
DNA: TGTGCCAGCAGCCCAGTTAGGGGATTTTACGAGCAGTACTTC
CDR3: CASSPVRGFYEQYF

D: .
size: few
V: TRBV14
J: TRBJ2-7
DNA: TGTGCCAGCAGCCAAGATCGGGGCCTCCCCGGGGACGAGCAGTACTTC
CDR3: CASSQDRGLPGDEQYF

D: .
size: few
V: TRBV28
J: TRBJ2-7
DNA: TGTGCCAGCAGTTTAATAGCCCCGGACTACCGACCTTACGAGCAGTACTTC
CDR3: CASSLIAPDYRPYEQYF

D: TRBD2
size: many
V: TRBV20-1
J: TRBJ2-3
DNA: TGCAGTGCTGGTTCAGCGGGAGGGACAGATACGCAGTATTTT
CDR3: CSAGSAGGTDTQYF

D: .
size: .
V: TRBV20-1
J: TRBJ1-2
DNA: TGCAGTGCCGACCCAATAACAGACATCTATGGCTACACCTTC
CDR3: CSADPITDIYGYTF

D: TRBD1
size: few
V: TRBV7-9
J: TRBJ1-6
DNA: TGTGCCAGCAGTTTCGACAGGGATTCACCCCTCCACTTT
CDR3: CASSFDRDSPLHF

D: TRBD2
size: many
V: TRBV15
J: TRBJ2-2
DNA: TGTGCCACCAGCGAACCGGGACTAGCGGGATCCGGGGAGCTGTTTTTT
CDR3: CATSEPGLAGSGELFF

D: .
size: few
V: TRBV7-2
J: TRBJ2-7
DNA: TGTGCCAGCAGCGAGGGACCCCACGCCGAGCAGTACTTC
CDR3: CASSEGPHAEQYF

D: .
size: many
V: TRBV6-2/TRBV6-3
J: TRBJ1-6
DNA: TGTGCCAGCAGGAGAACCGGGACCGGGAATTCACCCCTCCACTTT
CDR3: CASRRTGTGNSPLHF

D: .
size: many
V: TRBV29-1
J: TRBJ1-4
DNA: TGCAGCGCTGGCGATGAAAAACTGTTTTTT
CDR3: CSAGDEKLFF

D: TRBD1
size: few
V: TRBV7-8
J: TRBJ1-1
DNA: TGTGCCAGCAGCTTATTCCCAATCGACAGGGAGAACACTGAAGCTTTCTTT
CDR3: CASSLFPIDRENTEAFF

D: .
size: .
V: TRBV5-1
J: TRBJ1-2
DNA: TGCGCCAGCAGCTTGGGCCCGAACTATGGCTACACCTTC
CDR3: CASSLGPNYGYTF

D: TRBD2
size: .
V: TRBV6-6
J: TRBJ2-1
DNA: TGTGCCAGCAGTTACCCAACTAGCGGGGGGTCCTACAATGAGCAGTTCTTC
CDR3: CASSYPTSGGSYNEQFF

D: .
size: many
V: TRBV29-1
J: TRBJ1-3
DNA: TGCAGCGTTGAAGACGTATTGGGAGCCACAGGAGACACCATATATTTT
CDR3: CSVEDVLGATGDTIYF

D: .
size: .
V: TRBV6-2/TRBV6-3
J: TRBJ2-6
DNA: TGTGCCAGCAGTACCGGGGGAGCTGGGGCCAACGTCCTGACTTTC
CDR3: CASSTGGAGANVLTF

D: .
size: many
V: TRBV15
J: TRBJ2-7
DNA: TGTGCCACCAGCAGAGGAGAGGTTTTCCGGGAGCAGTACTTC
CDR3: CATSRGEVFREQYF

D: TRBD1
size: many
V: TRBV14
J: TRBJ1-2
DNA: TGTGCCAGCAGCCAAAAAGGGGGCCGTGGCTACACCTTC
CDR3: CASSQKGGRGYTF

D: TRBD2
size: .
V: TRBV5-1
J: TRBJ2-2
DNA: TGCGCCAGCAGGCGGACTAGCGGGGCATGGACCGGGGAGCTGTTTTTT
CDR3: CASRRTSGAWTGELFF

D: .
size: many
V: TRBV10-3
J: TRBJ2-5
DNA: TGTGCCATCATGCAGAAAGAGACCCAGTACTTC
CDR3: CAIMQKETQYF

D: TRBD1
size: .
V: TRBV5-1
J: TRBJ2-2
DNA: TGCGCCAGCACCCCTACCTTGAGACAGGGTTACACCGGGGAGCTGTTTTTT
CDR3: CASTPTLRQGYTGELFF

D: .
size: many
V: TRBV5-5
J: TRBJ1-2
DNA: TGTGCCAGCAGCTTGGGAATAAACTATGGCTACACCTTC
CDR3: CASSLGINYGYTF

D: TRBD1
size: few
V: TRBV7-2
J: TRBJ1-2
DNA: TGTGCCAGCAGCCTAAGGACAGGGGCTGGCTACACCTTC
CDR3: CASSLRTGAGYTF

D: TRBD1
size: few
V: TRBV6-5
J: TRBJ1-2
DNA: TGTGCCAGCAGTTCGACAGGGCTTGGCTACACCTTC
CDR3: CASSSTGLGYTF

D: TRBD1
size: many
V: TRBV9
J: TRBJ1-3
DNA: TGTGCCAGCAGCTCAACCCAGGGGGCGGGTGGAAACACCATATATTTT
CDR3: CASSSTQGAGGNTIYF

D: .
size: .
V: TRBV23-1
J: TRBJ1-1
DNA: TGCGCCAGCAGTCAATCGAAGGGAACTGAAGCTTTCTTT
CDR3: CASSQSKGTEAFF

D: .
size: .
V: TRBV7-2
J: TRBJ2-1
DNA: TGTGCCAGCAGCGTTATTAATGAGCAGTTCTTC
CDR3: CASSVINEQFF

D: TRBD1
size: few
V: TRBV28
J: TRBJ2-7
DNA: TGTGCCAGCAGCTCGGGACAGGGGTACGAGCAGTACTTC
CDR3: CASSSGQGYEQYF

D: .
size: .
V: TRBV28
J: TRBJ1-4
DNA: TGTGCCAGCAGTTTGACGGGGATTTCAACTAATGAAAAACTGTTTTTT
CDR3: CASSLTGISTNEKLFF

D: .
size: many
V: TRBV12-3/TRBV12-4
J: TRBJ1-1
DNA: TGTGCCAGCAGTTTAGCTACCACTGAAGCTTTCTTT
CDR3: CASSLATTEAFF

D: .
size: few
V: TRBV29-1
J: TRBJ2-3
DNA: TGCAGCGTTAAGGCTAGCTTTTCAGATACGCAGTATTTT
CDR3: CSVKASFSDTQYF